The 3 T cell receptor beta chains in this list originate from one sample, sequenced in a study of blood T cell repertoires in COVID-19. Profiled with immunoSEQ multiplex PCR; TCRdb holds only in-frame clones, not every one. The profile shows approximately 240,000 clones, about 80% of them singletons. Sequencing used peripheral blood. These receptor sequences come from a woman older than 75 with active or convalescent COVID-19.

This chain connects TRBV6-5 to TRBJ1-5, with unresolved D. The CDR3 loop spans 14 amino acids. The V gene lost 0 bases and the J gene lost 12 bases, with 15 bases spanning the gap. The V gene's germline CDR1 is MNHEY and CDR2 SVGAGI. CDR3 protein: CASSYSRGQSNQHF. The CDR3 DNA sequence: TGTGCCAGCAGTTACTCGAGAGGGCAGTCAAACCAGCATTTT.

This chain joins TRBV5-4 and TRBJ2-7, with 10 bases identical to TRBD2. This CDR3 is built from 16 residues. Germline V CDR1 and CDR2: SGHNT, YYREEE (reference sequence). Trimming at V came to 0 bases and at J to 5 bases, leaving 8 bases not matched to a gene. The CDR3 loop is CASSLDLAGVPDEQYF. CDR3 coding DNA: TGTGCCAGCAGCTTGGATCTAGCGGGAGTTCCCGACGAGCAGTACTTC.

The J gene is TRBJ1-1, the V gene TRBV3-1 (or the pseudogene TRBV3-2); tentative D call: TRBD1 (6 bases). Germline V CDR1 and CDR2: LGHDT, YNNKEL (reference sequence). V lost 0 bases and J 7 bases, leaving 15 bases between the germline ends. CDR3 length: 15 amino acids. The CDR3 sequence is CASSQEVITGYEAFF. Written as DNA, the CDR3 is TGTGCCAGCAGCCAAGAGGTCATTACAGGGTATGAAGCTTTCTTT.